The entry below describes one T cell receptor (beta chain). The method was immunoSEQ multiplex PCR; TCRdb's version includes in-frame clones alone and lacks a portion of them. Here the sample spans 160,000 or so clones, roughly 93% being singletons. The data were taken from a study of control samples from healthy donors and cancer patients. The CDR3 consists of 16 residues. Trimming stripped 3 bases from V and 7 bases from J, with 19 bases between. CDR1 and CDR2 from the germline V gene are LNHNV and YYDKDF (reference sequence). The chain joins TRBV15 to TRBJ2-1; the D call may be TRBD1 or TRBD2 (6 bases each). The receptor comes from a man aged 50-59 years in good health. The material sequenced was blood. The CDR3, as DNA: TGTGCCACCAGCAGGTGGGGGGCAGGGTCGGTGAATGAGCAGTTCTTC. Translating gives CATSRWGAGSVNEQFF.